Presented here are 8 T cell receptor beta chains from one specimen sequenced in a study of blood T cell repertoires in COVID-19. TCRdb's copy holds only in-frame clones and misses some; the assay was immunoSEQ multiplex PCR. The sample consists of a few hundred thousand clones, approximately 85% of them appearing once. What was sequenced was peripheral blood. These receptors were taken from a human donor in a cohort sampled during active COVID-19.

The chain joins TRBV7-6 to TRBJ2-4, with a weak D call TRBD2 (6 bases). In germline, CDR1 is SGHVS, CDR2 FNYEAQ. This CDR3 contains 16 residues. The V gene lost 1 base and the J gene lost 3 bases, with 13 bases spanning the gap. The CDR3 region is CASSLVREPDKNIQYF. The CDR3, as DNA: TGTGCCAGCAGCTTAGTTCGGGAGCCTGACAAAAACATTCAGTACTTC.

CDR3 DNA sequence: TGTGCCAGTAAGGGGACAGTGACGATACCGAACACTGAAGCTTTCTTT. Its protein product is CASKGTVTIPNTEAFF. The chain has TRBV19 and TRBJ1-1; 7 positions match TRBD1. J gave up 1 base and V 7 bases, and 12 bases lay outside the gene matches. Germline V CDR1 and CDR2: LNHDA, SQIVND (reference sequence). The CDR3 sequence is 16 residues long.

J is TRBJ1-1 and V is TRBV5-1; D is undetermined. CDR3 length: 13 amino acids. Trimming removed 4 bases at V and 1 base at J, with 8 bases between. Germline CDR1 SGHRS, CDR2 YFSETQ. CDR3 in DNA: TGCGCCAGCAGCACACAGACGAACACTGAAGCTTTCTTT. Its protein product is CASSTQTNTEAFF.

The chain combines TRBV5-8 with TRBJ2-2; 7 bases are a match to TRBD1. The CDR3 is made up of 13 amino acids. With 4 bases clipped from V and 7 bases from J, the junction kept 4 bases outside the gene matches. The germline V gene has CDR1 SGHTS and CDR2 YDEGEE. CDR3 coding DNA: TGTGCCAGCAGCATACAGGGGAACGGGGAGCTGTTTTTT. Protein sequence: CASSIQGNGELFF. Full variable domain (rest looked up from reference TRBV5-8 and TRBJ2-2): EAGVTQSPTHLIKTRGQQATLRCSPISGHTSVYWYQQALGLGLQFLLWYDEGEERNRGNFPPRFSGRQFPNYSSELNVNALELEDSALYLCASSIQGNGELFFGEGSRLTVL.

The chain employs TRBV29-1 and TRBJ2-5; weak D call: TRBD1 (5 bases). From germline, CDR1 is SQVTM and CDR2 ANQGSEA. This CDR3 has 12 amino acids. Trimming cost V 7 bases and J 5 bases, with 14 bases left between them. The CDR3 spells CSARQGVETQYF. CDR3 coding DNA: TGCAGCGCCCGGCAGGGTGTTGAGACCCAGTACTTC.

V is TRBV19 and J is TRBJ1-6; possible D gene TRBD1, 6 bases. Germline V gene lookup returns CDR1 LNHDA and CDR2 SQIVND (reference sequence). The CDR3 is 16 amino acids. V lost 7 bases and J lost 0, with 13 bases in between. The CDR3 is CASNTGKSSYNSPLHF. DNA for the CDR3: TGTGCCAGTAACACAGGGAAAAGCTCCTATAATTCACCCCTCCACTTT.

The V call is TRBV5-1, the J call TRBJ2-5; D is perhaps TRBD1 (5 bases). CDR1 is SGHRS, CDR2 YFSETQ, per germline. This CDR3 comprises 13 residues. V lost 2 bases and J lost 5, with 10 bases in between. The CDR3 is CASSFTGDETQYF. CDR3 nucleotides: TGCGCCAGCAGCTTTACAGGTGATGAGACCCAGTACTTC.

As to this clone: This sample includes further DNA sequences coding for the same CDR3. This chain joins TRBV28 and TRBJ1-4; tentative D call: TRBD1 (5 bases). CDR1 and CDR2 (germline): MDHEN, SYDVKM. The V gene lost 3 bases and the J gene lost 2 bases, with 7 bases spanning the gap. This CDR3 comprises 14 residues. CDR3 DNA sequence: TGTGCCAGCAGTTTTGGGGGGACTAATGAAAAACTGTTTTTT. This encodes CASSFGGTNEKLFF.